This T cell receptor (beta chain) is from a study of technical replicates of blood from a few donors. Sequencing was performed with immunoSEQ multiplex PCR; in TCRdb, only in-frame clones are kept and a portion is missing. Found here are tens of thousands of clones, 85% to 95% of them singletons; the top ten hold 0.2% to 0.25%. Looked up from germline, CDR1 is SNHLY and CDR2 is FYNNEI. The J segment lost 0 bases and the V segment lost 10 bases, leaving 12 bases of the junction unmatched. There are 18 residues in the CDR3. This rearrangement joins TRBV2 to TRBJ2-3, with 14 nucleotides matching TRBD2. The sample taken for sequencing was T cells isolated from PBMCs. This clonotype originated in a human donor in good health. The CDR3 DNA is TGTGCCACCCCGGGACTAGCGGGAGAAGGGGTTAGCACAGATACGCAGTATTTT. Its protein is CATPGLAGEGVSTDTQYF.